The 32 T cell receptor beta chains listed next were all sequenced from one sample in a study of cytomegalovirus exposure and HLA in healthy donors. TCRdb's copy holds only in-frame clones and misses some; the assay was immunoSEQ multiplex PCR. The sample records roughly 250,000 clones, approximately 86% being singletons. Sequenced input: PBMCs. These receptors originate from a woman aged 25 to 39 in good health and CMV-seropositive.

The chain carries TRBV9 and TRBJ2-2; 9 nucleotides agree with TRBD1. Looked up from germline, CDR1 is SGDLS and CDR2 is YYNGEE. Losses at the gene ends were 3 bases for V and 5 bases for J; bases not matched to a gene: 14. The CDR3 extends over 18 amino acids. CDR3 sequence reads: CASSDSREQGARTGELFF. Here the CDR3 DNA reads TGTGCCAGCAGCGACTCGAGGGAACAGGGGGCACGAACCGGGGAGCTGTTTTTT.

The count of this clone is one. The rearrangement links TRBV6-5 to TRBJ2-5; 7 nucleotides align to TRBD2. The CDR3 consists of 15 residues. Per the germline V gene, CDR1 is MNHEY and CDR2 is SVGAGI. V lost 6 bases to trimming and J lost 3 bases; unmatched junction nucleotides: 10. The DNA for the CDR3 is TGTGCCAGCAGGGGGGGGGTTTTGCAGGAAGAGACCCAGTACTTC. Its protein product is CASRGGVLQEETQYF.

The gene calls are TRBV4-1 and TRBJ2-7, with 10 bases aligning to TRBD1. V shed 5 bases and J 4 bases; nucleotides not matched to a gene: 11. The CDR3 has 16 residues. Germline-derived CDR1 and CDR2 are MGHRA and YSYEKL. The CDR3, as DNA: TGCGCCAGCAGCTCGACAACCGGGACAGGGGTTTACGAGCAGTACTTC. Amino acid sequence: CASSSTTGTGVYEQYF.

V and J are TRBV27 and TRBJ1-2; weak D call: TRBD1 (5 bases). In germline, CDR1 is MNHEY, CDR2 SMNVEV (reference sequence). There are 15 residues in the CDR3. V lost 6 bases to trimming and J lost 4 bases, with 18 bases between them. The CDR3 DNA follows: TGTGCCAGCAGCCCCCTTCGACAGACCCTCTATGGCTACACCTTC. This gives the protein CASSPLRQTLYGYTF.

This clone was picked up a small number of times. The rearrangement joins TRBV6-1 to TRBJ2-1; TRBD2 matches 15 bases. V was clipped by 7 bases and J by 8 bases; unmatched bases: 6. CDR1 and CDR2 (germline): MNHNS, SASEGT. CDR3 length: 15 amino acids. Written as DNA, the CDR3 is TGTGCCAGCACCGCGGGACTAGCGGGGGGCGATGAGCAGTTCTTC. Translation gives CASTAGLAGGDEQFF.

V and J are TRBV4-1 and TRBJ1-5, with unresolved D. V gave up 2 bases and J gave up 2 bases, with 25 bases separating them. CDR3 length: 20 residues. Germline values: CDR1 MGHRA, CDR2 YSYEKL. The CDR3 protein is CASSQSGLLSLFRGNQPQHF. DNA of the CDR3: TGCGCCAGCAGCCAAAGTGGACTCTTGAGCCTCTTTAGGGGCAATCAGCCCCAGCATTTT.

The rearrangement links TRBV5-1 to TRBJ2-7; TRBD2 matches at 9 bases. Losses at the gene ends were 2 bases for V and 3 bases for J; bases not matched to a gene: 21. The CDR3 is 20 amino acids. Per the germline V gene, CDR1 is SGHRS and CDR2 is YFSETQ. CDR3 residues: CASSFGIWDLLTSGSYEQYF. As DNA, the CDR3 is TGCGCCAGCAGCTTCGGCATATGGGACTTACTGACTAGCGGTAGCTACGAGCAGTACTTC.

The chain is built from TRBV5-1 and TRBJ1-3; D unclear. V lost 0 bases, J lost 4 bases, and 5 bases lay in between. CDR1 and CDR2 (germline): SGHRS, YFSETQ. The CDR3 sequence is 13 residues long. CDR3 sequence: CASSLDIGNTIYF. The CDR3 coding sequence is TGCGCCAGCAGCTTGGACATCGGAAACACCATATATTTT. Filled out from reference TRBV5-1 and TRBJ1-3, the complete variable domain reads KAGVTQTPRYLIKTRGQQVTLSCSPISGHRSVSWYQQTPGQGLQFLFEYFSETQRNKGNFPGRFSGRQFSNSRSEMNVSTLELGDSALYLCASSLDIGNTIYFGEGSWLTVV.

This clone is a singleton in its sample. The chain joins TRBV28 to TRBJ2-1, with 9 bases lining up with TRBD2. CDR1 and CDR2 (germline): MDHEN, SYDVKM. Trimming at V came to 7 bases and at J to 3 bases, leaving 13 bases not matched to a gene. The CDR3 is made up of 17 amino acids. The CDR3 DNA reads TGTGCCAGCAACCTAGCGGGAATCGATACTTACTACAATGAGCAGTTCTTC. Its translation is CASNLAGIDTYYNEQFF.

The CDR3 loop reads CASSTGLKETQYF. The CDR3 DNA follows: TGTGCCAGCAGCACAGGGCTAAAAGAGACCCAGTACTTC. The V gene is TRBV9, the J gene TRBJ2-5; tentatively, D is TRBD1 (6 bases). The ends were cut back, 4 bases at V and 3 bases at J, with 10 bases in the middle. CDR1 and CDR2 (germline): SGDLS, YYNGEE. This CDR3 contains 13 residues.

The chain is built from TRBV29-1 and TRBJ2-1, with 8 bases lining up with TRBD2. Germline-derived CDR1 and CDR2 are SQVTM and ANQGSEA. This CDR3 has 13 amino acids. After removal of 0 bases from V and 8 bases from J, the junction contained 3 bases not matched to a gene. The CDR3 reads CSVEDPGGDEQFF. The CDR3 DNA reads TGCAGCGTTGAAGATCCGGGGGGGGATGAGCAGTTCTTC.

The V and J genes are TRBV19 and TRBJ2-5; D is uncertain. The length of the CDR3 is 15 residues. V was clipped by 0 bases and J by 5 bases, with 13 bases between them. Germline V CDR1 and CDR2: LNHDA, SQIVND (reference sequence). CDR3 coding DNA: TGTGCCAGTAGTATAGATCTTGAGCTTACCGAGACCCAGTACTTC. Protein sequence: CASSIDLELTETQYF.

V gene TRBV7-9 combines with J gene TRBJ2-5, with D possibly matching TRBD1 (6 bases). Trimming pared 5 bases from V and 1 base from J, leaving 11 bases between. Germline V gene sequence: CDR1 SEHNR, CDR2 FQNEAQ (reference sequence). The CDR3 runs to 14 residues. This chain's CDR3 is CASSPGTLQETQYF. CDR3 bases: TGTGCCAGCAGCCCCGGGACACTCCAAGAGACCCAGTACTTC.

V usage is TRBV18 and J usage is TRBJ2-2, with D hard to call. Trimming stripped 2 bases from V and 2 bases from J, with 6 bases between. Germline lookup yields CDR1 KGHSH and CDR2 LQKENI. The CDR3 totals 14 residues. In DNA form, the CDR3 reads TGTGCCAGCTCACCAAGCTCCAACACCGGGGAGCTGTTTTTT. It yields the protein CASSPSSNTGELFF.

A few counts support this clone. The chain links TRBV27 to TRBJ1-2; D perhaps matches TRBD1 (6 bases). V was pared by 4 bases and J by 8 bases, with 17 bases between. Germline V CDR1 and CDR2: MNHEY, SMNVEV (reference sequence). CDR3 length equals 14 residues. The CDR3 is CASSSKTGSRGYTF. The DNA of the CDR3 is TGTGCCAGCAGTTCAAAAACAGGGTCTCGGGGCTACACCTTC.

V and J are TRBV10-3 and TRBJ2-7, with 9 bases that match TRBD1. This CDR3 is built from 12 residues. The J segment lost 5 bases and the V segment lost 10 bases, leaving 6 bases of the junction unmatched. Germline lookup yields CDR1 ENHRY and CDR2 SYGVKD. CDR3 bases: TGTGCCAACGGACAGGGGAGGAACGAGCAGTACTTC. Translation: CANGQGRNEQYF.

V and J are TRBV7-9 and TRBJ2-6; 14 bases align to TRBD2. Germline V gene data show CDR1 as SEHNR and CDR2 as FQNEAQ (reference sequence). The CDR3 is made up of 19 amino acids. V shed 2 bases and J 2 bases; nucleotides not matched to a gene: 5. CDR3 in amino acids: CASSLRLAGGVTGANVLTF. Written as DNA, the CDR3 is TGTGCCAGCAGCTTAAGACTAGCGGGAGGGGTAACTGGGGCCAACGTCCTGACTTTC.

The CDR3 is CASSIQAANYGYTF. The CDR3 DNA reads as TGTGCCAGTAGTATACAGGCTGCTAACTATGGCTACACCTTC. The chain employs TRBV19 and TRBJ1-2; D remains unclear. Germline V gene data show CDR1 as LNHDA and CDR2 as SQIVND (reference sequence). The V end was cut by 2 bases, the J end by 0 bases, with 7 bases between. The CDR3 totals 14 residues.

This clone has just a few counts. J is TRBJ1-1 and V is TRBV19, with 7 bases matching TRBD1. V gave up 7 bases and J gave up 1 base; unmatched junction bases: 6. Germline V gene data show CDR1 as LNHDA and CDR2 as SQIVND (reference sequence). The CDR3 runs 14 residues. The DNA for the CDR3 is TGTGCCAGTACCACGGACAGGAGGAACACTGAAGCTTTCTTT. Translation: CASTTDRRNTEAFF. The full variable domain, completed using reference TRBV19 and TRBJ1-1, is DGGITQSPKYLFRKEGQNVTLSCEQNLNHDAMYWYRQDPGQGLRLIYYSQIVNDFQKGDIAEGYSVSREKKESFPLTVTSAQKNPTAFYLCASTTDRRNTEAFFGQGTRLTVV.

The chain is built from TRBV11-3 and TRBJ2-5; D unclear. Germline V lookup: CDR1 SGHNT, CDR2 YENEEA. The CDR3 sequence is 16 residues long. Trimming took 5 bases from V and 3 from J, leaving 19 bases between them. CDR3 protein: CASSTSTLLSEETQYF. CDR3 DNA: TGTGCCAGCAGCACCTCAACCCTGCTCAGCGAAGAGACCCAGTACTTC.

The chain is built from TRBV28 and TRBJ1-2; no clear D. This CDR3 is 12 amino acids long. The V gene's germline CDR1 is MDHEN and CDR2 SYDVKM. Trimming shortened V by 7 bases and J by 4 bases, and 10 bases separated the two germline ends. Here the CDR3 DNA reads TGTGCCAGCATGGGAGATGGCTATGGCTACACCTTC. It translates to CASMGDGYGYTF.

This chain connects TRBV11-2 to TRBJ2-6, with D maybe TRBD1 (6 bases). The CDR3 extends over 16 amino acids. The ends were cut back, 6 bases at V and 0 bases at J, with 12 bases in the middle. Germline CDR1 is SGHAT and CDR2 is FQNNGV. CDR3 protein: CASSSVGGSGANVLTF. In nucleotides, the CDR3 is TGTGCCAGCAGTTCAGTAGGGGGCTCTGGGGCCAACGTCCTGACTTTC.

The chain is built from TRBV4-1 and TRBJ2-7, with 10 bases fitting TRBD1. J was trimmed by 2 bases and V by 0 bases; bases with no gene match: 7. This CDR3 contains 17 residues. Germline-derived CDR1 and CDR2 are MGHRA and YSYEKL. The DNA for the CDR3 is TGCGCCAGCAGCCAAGAGTCTCGGACAGGGGGAACCTACGAGCAGTACTTC. Translation: CASSQESRTGGTYEQYF.

This chain uses TRBV7-2 with TRBJ2-7, with 9 bases fitting TRBD2. Germline CDR1 and CDR2: SGHTA and FQGNSA. The CDR3 sequence is 15 residues long. Losses at the gene ends were 5 bases for V and 0 bases for J; bases not matched to a gene: 5. CDR3 in amino acids: CASSLYSGSSYEQYF. DNA of the CDR3: TGTGCCAGCAGCCTCTATAGCGGGAGCTCCTACGAGCAGTACTTC. The full variable domain, completed using reference TRBV7-2 and TRBJ2-7, is GAGVSQSPSNKVTEKGKDVELRCDPISGHTALYWYRQSLGQGLEFLIYFQGNSAPDKSGLPSDRFSAERTGGSVSTLTIQRTQQEDSAVYLCASSLYSGSSYEQYFGPGTRLTVT.

As concerns this clone: Other DNA sequences in this specimen translate into the identical CDR3. The V and J genes are TRBV9 and TRBJ1-1, with 7 bases fitting TRBD1. The germline gives CDR1 SGDLS, CDR2 YYNGEE. The CDR3 spans 14 residues. Losses at the gene ends were 2 bases for V and 1 base for J; bases not matched to a gene: 2. The CDR3 coding sequence is TGTGCCAGCAGCGTGGGACAGAAGAACACTGAAGCTTTCTTT. Protein product: CASSVGQKNTEAFF.

V usage is TRBV6-6 and J usage is TRBJ2-1, with 9 bases matching TRBD1. The CDR3 consists of 13 residues. Germline CDR1 and CDR2: MNHNY and SVGAGI (reference sequence). V gave up 5 bases and J gave up 12 bases; unmatched junction bases: 8. The CDR3 protein is CASSPTGGGGQFF. CDR3 coding DNA: TGTGCCAGCAGTCCGACAGGGGGAGGGGGGCAGTTCTTC.

This clone was seen only a few times. The chain is built from TRBV10-2 and TRBJ2-7; D is uncertain. Germline CDR1 WSHSY, CDR2 SAAADI. The length of the CDR3 is 12 residues. Trimming removed 1 base from V and 3 bases from J, with 4 bases in between. CDR3 region: CASSEFFYEQYF. The DNA of the CDR3 is TGCGCCAGCAGTGAGTTCTTCTACGAGCAGTACTTC.

The J gene is TRBJ2-1, the V gene TRBV11-2; D is possibly TRBD2 (5 bases). The CDR3 has 13 residues. Germline CDR1 is SGHAT and CDR2 is FQNNGV. V gave up 3 bases and J gave up 6 bases, with 9 bases separating them. CDR3 residues: CASSLRAPNEQFF. The CDR3, as DNA: TGTGCCAGCAGCTTGCGGGCCCCCAATGAGCAGTTCTTC.

This clone was seen only a few times. This chain joins TRBV6-5 and TRBJ1-5; TRBD1 matches at 7 bases. The ends lost 6 bases at V and 5 bases at J; junction bases unmatched: 4. The V gene's germline CDR1 is MNHEY and CDR2 SVGAGI. The CDR3 extends over 13 amino acids. CDR3 coding DNA: TGTGCCAGCAGCCGGGACAGCTATCAGCCCCAGCATTTT. It yields the protein CASSRDSYQPQHF.

This chain joins TRBV21-1 and TRBJ2-1; TRBD2, the table's D call, was not compared with the DNA. TRBV21-1 is a pseudogene. This CDR3 region has 15 residues. In nucleotides, the CDR3 is TGTGCCAGCAGCAAAGCGCGTCGGGGGGCCTATGAGCAGTTCTTC. It yields the protein CASSKARRGAYEQFF.

V usage is TRBV7-3 and J usage is TRBJ2-7; 10 bases fit TRBD1. Germline values: CDR1 SGHTA, CDR2 FQGTGA. With 3 bases clipped from V and 4 bases from J, the junction kept 6 bases outside the gene matches. This CDR3 is built from 15 residues. CDR3 loop: CASSLAGTGEYEQYF. DNA of the CDR3: TGTGCCAGCAGCTTGGCGGGGACAGGGGAGTACGAGCAGTACTTC.

The chain couples TRBV5-4 to TRBJ2-5; no clear D. V was clipped by 9 bases and J by 1 base, with 10 bases between them. CDR1 and CDR2 from the germline V gene are SGHNT and YYREEE (reference sequence). This CDR3 is 12 amino acids long. The CDR3 loop reads CATTDSQETQYF. The CDR3 DNA reads as TGTGCCACCACAGATAGCCAAGAGACCCAGTACTTC.